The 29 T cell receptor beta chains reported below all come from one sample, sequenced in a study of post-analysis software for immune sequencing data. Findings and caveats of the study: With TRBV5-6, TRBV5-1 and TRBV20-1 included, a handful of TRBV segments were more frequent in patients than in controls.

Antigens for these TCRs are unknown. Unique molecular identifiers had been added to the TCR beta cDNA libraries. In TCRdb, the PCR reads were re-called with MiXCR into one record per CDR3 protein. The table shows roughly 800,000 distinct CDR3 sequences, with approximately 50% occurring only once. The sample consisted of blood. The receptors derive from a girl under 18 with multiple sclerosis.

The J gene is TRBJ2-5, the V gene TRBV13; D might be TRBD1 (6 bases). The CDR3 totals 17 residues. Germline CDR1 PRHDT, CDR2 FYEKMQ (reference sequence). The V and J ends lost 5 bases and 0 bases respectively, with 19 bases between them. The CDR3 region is CASSHSGAERYQETQYF. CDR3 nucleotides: TGTGCCAGCAGCCATTCAGGGGCCGAGAGGTACCAAGAGACCCAGTACTTC.

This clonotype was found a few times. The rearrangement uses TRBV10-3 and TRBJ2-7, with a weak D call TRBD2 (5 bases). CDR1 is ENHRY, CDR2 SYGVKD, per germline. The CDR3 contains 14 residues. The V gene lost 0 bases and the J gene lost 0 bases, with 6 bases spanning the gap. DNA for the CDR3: TGTGCCATCAGTGAGTCCGGGAACTCCTACGAGCAGTACTTC. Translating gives CAISESGNSYEQYF.

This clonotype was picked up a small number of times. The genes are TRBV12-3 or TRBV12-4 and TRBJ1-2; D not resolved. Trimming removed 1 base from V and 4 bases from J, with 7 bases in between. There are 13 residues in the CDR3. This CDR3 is CASSLEPRYGYTF. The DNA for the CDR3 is TGTGCCAGCAGTTTAGAACCCCGCTATGGCTACACCTTC.

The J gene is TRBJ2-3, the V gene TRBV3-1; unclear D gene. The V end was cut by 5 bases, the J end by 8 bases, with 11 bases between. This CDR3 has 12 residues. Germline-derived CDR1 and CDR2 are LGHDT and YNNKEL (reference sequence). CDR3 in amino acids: CASSLSPVTQYF. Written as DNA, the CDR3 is TGTGCCAGCAGCTTAAGCCCAGTTACGCAGTATTTT.

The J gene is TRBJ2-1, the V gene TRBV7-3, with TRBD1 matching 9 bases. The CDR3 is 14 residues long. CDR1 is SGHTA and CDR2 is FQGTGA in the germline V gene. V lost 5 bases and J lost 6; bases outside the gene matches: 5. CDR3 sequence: CASSPKTGGNEQFF. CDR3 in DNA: TGTGCCAGCAGCCCCAAGACAGGGGGCAATGAGCAGTTCTTC.

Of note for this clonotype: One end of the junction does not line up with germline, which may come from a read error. CDR3 sequence (DNA): TGTGCCAGCAGCTCGGGACTATCCCAAGGGACCCAGTACTTC. Encoded protein: CASSSGLSQGTQYF. This chain links TRBV5-5 with TRBJ2-7, with TRBD2 matching over 7 bases. The J call may be incorrect, as the DNA end agrees better with TRBJ2-5. CDR3 length: 14 amino acids. CDR1 is SGHKS, CDR2 YYEKEE, per germline (reference sequence).

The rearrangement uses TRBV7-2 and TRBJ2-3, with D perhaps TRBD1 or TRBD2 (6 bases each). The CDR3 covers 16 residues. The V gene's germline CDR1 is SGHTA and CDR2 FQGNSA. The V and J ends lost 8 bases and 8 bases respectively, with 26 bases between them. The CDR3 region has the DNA TGTGCCAGCGGGACTCGAGGGGGTGGTACGCCGAGTACGCAGTATTTT. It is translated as CASGTRGGGTPSTQYF.

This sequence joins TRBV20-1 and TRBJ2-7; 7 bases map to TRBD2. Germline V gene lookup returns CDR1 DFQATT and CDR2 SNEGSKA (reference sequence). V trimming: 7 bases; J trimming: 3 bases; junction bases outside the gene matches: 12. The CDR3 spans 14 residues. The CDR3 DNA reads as TGCAGTGTCCTGAAGGGAGGGCCTCTCTACGAGCAGTACTTC. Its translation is CSVLKGGPLYEQYF.

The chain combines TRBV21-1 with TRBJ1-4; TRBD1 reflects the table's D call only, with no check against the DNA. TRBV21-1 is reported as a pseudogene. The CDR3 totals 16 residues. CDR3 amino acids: CASSRDGTEPNWGLFF. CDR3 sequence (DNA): TGTGCCAGCAGCAGGGACGGGACCGAGCCTAATTGGGGACTGTTTTTT.

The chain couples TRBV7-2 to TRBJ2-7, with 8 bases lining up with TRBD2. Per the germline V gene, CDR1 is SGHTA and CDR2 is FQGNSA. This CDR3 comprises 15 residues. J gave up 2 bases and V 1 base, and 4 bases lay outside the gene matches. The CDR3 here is CASSLGSGSTYEQYF. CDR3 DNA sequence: TGTGCCAGCAGCTTAGGGAGCGGGAGCACCTACGAGCAGTACTTC.

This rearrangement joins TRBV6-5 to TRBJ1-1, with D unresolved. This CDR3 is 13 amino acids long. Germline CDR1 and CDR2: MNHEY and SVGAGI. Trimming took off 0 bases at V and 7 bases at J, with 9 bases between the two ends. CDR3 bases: TGTGCCAGCAGTTACTCGGGCCGGAGTGAAGCTTTCTTT. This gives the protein CASSYSGRSEAFF.

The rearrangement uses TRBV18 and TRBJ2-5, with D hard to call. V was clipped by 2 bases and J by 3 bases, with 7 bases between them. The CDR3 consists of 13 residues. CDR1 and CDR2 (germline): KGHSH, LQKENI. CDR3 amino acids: CASSPGQEETQYF. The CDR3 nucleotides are TGTGCCAGCTCACCAGGCCAAGAAGAGACCCAGTACTTC.

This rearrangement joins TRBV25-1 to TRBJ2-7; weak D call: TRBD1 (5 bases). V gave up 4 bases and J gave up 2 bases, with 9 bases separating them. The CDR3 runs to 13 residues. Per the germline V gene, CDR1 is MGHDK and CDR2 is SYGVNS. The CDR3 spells CASSAGLTYEQYF. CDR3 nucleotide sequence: TGTGCCAGCAGTGCAGGGCTTACCTACGAGCAGTACTTC.

The CDR3 bases are TGTGCCAGCAGCTTTAGTCCGGTAGACAATGGCTACACCTTC. It translates to CASSFSPVDNGYTF. V usage is TRBV7-9 and J usage is TRBJ1-2; D not certain. Germline V gene lookup returns CDR1 SEHNR and CDR2 FQNEAQ (reference sequence). The V end was cut by 3 bases, the J end by 6 bases, with 14 bases between. This CDR3 is built from 14 residues.

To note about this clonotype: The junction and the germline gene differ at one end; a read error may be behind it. The CDR3 nucleotides read TGCAGTGCCAGAGAGGAAAGGGGACTCTACGAGCAGTACTTC. This gives the protein CSAREERGLYEQYF. This chain joins TRBV20-1 and TRBJ2-7, with D perhaps matching TRBD2 (6 bases). The CDR3 extends over 14 amino acids. CDR1 and CDR2 (germline): DFQATT, SNEGSKA (reference sequence).

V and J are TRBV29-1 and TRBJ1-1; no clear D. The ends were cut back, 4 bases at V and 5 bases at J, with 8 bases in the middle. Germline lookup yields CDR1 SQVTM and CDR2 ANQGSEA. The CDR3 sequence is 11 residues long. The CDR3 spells CSVGGWTEAFF. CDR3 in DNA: TGCAGCGTTGGAGGGTGGACTGAAGCTTTCTTT.

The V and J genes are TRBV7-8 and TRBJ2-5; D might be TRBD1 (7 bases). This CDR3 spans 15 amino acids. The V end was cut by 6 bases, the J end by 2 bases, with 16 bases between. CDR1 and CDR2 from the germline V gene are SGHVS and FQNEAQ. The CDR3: CASRQRRGLQETQYF. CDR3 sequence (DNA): TGTGCCAGCAGACAAAGGAGGGGGCTACAAGAGACCCAGTACTTC.

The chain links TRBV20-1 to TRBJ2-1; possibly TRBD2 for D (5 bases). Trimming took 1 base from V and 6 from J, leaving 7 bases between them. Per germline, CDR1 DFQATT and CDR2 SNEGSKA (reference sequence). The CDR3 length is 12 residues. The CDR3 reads CSARGTFNEQFF. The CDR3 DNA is TGCAGTGCTAGAGGGACTTTCAATGAGCAGTTCTTC.

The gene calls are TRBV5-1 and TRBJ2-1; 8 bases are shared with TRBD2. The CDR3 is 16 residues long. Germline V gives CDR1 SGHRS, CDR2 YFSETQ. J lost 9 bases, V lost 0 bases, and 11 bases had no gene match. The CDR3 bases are TGCGCCAGCAGCTTGGCCGTGACGGGAGGGCCGGGTGAGCAGTTCTTC. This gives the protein CASSLAVTGGPGEQFF.

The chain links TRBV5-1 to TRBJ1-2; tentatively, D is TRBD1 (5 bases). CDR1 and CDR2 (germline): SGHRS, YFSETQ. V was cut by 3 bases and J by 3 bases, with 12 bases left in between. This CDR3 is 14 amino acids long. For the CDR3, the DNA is TGCGCCAGCAGCTACGGGACTTTGGACTATGGCTACACCTTC. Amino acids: CASSYGTLDYGYTF.

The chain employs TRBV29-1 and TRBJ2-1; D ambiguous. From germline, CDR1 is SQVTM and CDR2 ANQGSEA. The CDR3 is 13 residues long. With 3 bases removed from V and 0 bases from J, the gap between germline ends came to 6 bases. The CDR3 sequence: CSVDPSSYNEQFF. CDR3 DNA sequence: TGCAGCGTTGACCCAAGCTCCTACAATGAGCAGTTCTTC.

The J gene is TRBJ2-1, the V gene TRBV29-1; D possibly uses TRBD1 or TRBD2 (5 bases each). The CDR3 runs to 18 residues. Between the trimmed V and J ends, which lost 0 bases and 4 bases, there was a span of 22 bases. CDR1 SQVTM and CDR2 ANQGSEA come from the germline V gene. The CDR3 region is CSVEDRGAGCVVYNEQFF. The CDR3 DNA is TGCAGCGTTGAAGATCGAGGGGCAGGTTGTGTTGTGTACAATGAGCAGTTCTTC.

The CDR3 is CASNLGRANYGYTF. In nucleotides, the CDR3 is TGTGCCAGCAACCTTGGGCGGGCTAACTATGGCTACACCTTC. The chain combines TRBV28 with TRBJ1-2; D not resolved. The CDR3 is made up of 14 amino acids. V lost 7 bases to trimming and J lost 0 bases, with 12 bases between them. Germline V gene lookup returns CDR1 MDHEN and CDR2 SYDVKM.

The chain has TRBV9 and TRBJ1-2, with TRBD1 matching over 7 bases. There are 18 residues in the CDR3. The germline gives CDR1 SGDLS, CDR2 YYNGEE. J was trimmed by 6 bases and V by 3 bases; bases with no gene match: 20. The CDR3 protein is CASSATGTAGPLGDGYTF. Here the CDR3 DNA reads TGTGCCAGCAGCGCAACGGGGACAGCGGGTCCCCTCGGGGATGGCTACACCTTC.

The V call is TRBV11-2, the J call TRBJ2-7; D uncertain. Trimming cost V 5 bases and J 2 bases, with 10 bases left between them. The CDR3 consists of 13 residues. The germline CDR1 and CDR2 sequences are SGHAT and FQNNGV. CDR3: CASSRETTYEQYF. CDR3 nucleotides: TGTGCCAGCAGCCGAGAGACAACCTACGAGCAGTACTTC.

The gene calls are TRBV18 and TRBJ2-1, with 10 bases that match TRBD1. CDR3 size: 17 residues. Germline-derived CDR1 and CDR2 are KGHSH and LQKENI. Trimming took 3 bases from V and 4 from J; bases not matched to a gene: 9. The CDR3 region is CASSPRGSGQGYNEQFF. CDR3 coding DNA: TGTGCCAGCTCACCCAGAGGATCGGGACAGGGGTACAATGAGCAGTTCTTC.

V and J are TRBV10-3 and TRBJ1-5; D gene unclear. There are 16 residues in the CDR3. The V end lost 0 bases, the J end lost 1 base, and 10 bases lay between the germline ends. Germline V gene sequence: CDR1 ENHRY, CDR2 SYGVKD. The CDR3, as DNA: TGTGCCATCAGTGAGTCGGTCCTCCACAGCAATCAGCCCCAGCATTTT. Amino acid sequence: CAISESVLHSNQPQHF.

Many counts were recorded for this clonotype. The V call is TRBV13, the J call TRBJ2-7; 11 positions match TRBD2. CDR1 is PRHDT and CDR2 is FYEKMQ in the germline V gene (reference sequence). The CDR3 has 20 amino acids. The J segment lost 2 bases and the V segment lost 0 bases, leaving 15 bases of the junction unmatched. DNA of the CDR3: TGTGCCAGCAGCTTAGGTGCCTCGGCTAGCGGGAGGCCGAGCGCCTACGAGCAGTACTTC. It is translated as CASSLGASASGRPSAYEQYF.

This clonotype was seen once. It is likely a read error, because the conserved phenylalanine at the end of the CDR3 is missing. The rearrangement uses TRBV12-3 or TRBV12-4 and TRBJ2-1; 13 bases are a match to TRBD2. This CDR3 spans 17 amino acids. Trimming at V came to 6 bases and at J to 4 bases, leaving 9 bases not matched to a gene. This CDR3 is CASSAGTSGAGYNEQFV. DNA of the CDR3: TGTGCCAGCAGCGCCGGGACTAGCGGGGCTGGATACAATGAGCAGTTCGTC.